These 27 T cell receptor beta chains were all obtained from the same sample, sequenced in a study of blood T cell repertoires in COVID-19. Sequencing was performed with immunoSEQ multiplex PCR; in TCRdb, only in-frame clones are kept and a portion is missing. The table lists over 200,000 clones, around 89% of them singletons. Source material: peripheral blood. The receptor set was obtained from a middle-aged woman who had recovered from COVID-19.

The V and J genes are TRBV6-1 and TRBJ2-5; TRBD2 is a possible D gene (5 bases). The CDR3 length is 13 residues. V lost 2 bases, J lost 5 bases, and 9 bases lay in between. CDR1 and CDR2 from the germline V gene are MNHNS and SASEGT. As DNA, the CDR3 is TGTGCCAGCAGTGAACGGCGGGTGGAGACCCAGTACTTC. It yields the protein CASSERRVETQYF.

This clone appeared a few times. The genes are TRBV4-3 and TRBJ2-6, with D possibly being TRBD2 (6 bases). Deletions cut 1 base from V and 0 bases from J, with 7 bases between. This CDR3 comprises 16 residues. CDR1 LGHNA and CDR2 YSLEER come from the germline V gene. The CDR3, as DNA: TGCGCCAGCAGCCAAGCGGAGGGCTCTGGGGCCAACGTCCTGACTTTC. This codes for CASSQAEGSGANVLTF.

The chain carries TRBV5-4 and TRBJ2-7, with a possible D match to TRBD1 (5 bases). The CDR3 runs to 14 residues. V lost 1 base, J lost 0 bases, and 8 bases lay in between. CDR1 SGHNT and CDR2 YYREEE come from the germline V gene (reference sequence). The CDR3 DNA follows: TGTGCCAGCAGCTTGTTGGGGCCCTCCTACGAGCAGTACGTC. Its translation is CASSLLGPSYEQYV.

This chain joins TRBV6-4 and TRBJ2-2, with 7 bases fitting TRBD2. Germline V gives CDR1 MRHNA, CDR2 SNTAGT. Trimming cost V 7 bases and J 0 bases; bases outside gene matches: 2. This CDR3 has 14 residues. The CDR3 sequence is CASTGGTNTGELFF. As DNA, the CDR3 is TGTGCCAGCACCGGGGGGACGAACACCGGGGAGCTGTTTTTT.

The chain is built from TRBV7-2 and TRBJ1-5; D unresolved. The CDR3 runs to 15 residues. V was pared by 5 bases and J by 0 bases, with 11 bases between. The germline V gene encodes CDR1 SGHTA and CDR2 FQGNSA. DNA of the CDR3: TGTGCCAGCAGCACCGGAGGGCCTAGCAATCAGCCCCAGCATTTT. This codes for CASSTGGPSNQPQHF. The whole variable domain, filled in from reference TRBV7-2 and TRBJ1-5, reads GAGVSQSPSNKVTEKGKDVELRCDPISGHTALYWYRQSLGQGLEFLIYFQGNSAPDKSGLPSDRFSAERTGGSVSTLTIQRTQQEDSAVYLCASSTGGPSNQPQHFGDGTRLSIL.

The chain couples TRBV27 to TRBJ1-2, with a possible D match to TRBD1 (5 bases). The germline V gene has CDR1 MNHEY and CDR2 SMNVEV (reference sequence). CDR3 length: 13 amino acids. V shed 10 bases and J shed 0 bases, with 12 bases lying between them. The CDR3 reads CATLGGTNYGYTF. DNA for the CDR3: TGTGCCACCCTGGGGGGGACTAACTATGGCTACACCTTC.

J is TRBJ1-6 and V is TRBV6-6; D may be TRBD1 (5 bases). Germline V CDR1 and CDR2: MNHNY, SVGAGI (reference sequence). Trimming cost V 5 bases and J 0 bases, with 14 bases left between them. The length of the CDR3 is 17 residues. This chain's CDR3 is CASSPSRGSSYNSPLHF. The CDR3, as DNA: TGTGCCAGCAGTCCTTCCCGGGGGAGCTCCTATAATTCACCCCTCCACTTT.

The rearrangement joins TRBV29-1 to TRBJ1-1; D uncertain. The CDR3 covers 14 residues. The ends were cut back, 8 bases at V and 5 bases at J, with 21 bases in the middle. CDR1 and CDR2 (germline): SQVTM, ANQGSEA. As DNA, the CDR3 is TGCAGCCTTGCCGGCGGGTATGGAGGGACTGAAGCTTTCTTT. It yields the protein CSLAGGYGGTEAFF. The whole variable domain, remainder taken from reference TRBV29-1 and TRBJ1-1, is SAVISQKPSRDICQRGTSLTIQCQVDSQVTMMFWYRQQPGQSLTLIATANQGSEATYESGFVIDKFPISRPNLTFSTLTVSNMSPEDSSIYLCSLAGGYGGTEAFFGQGTRLTVV.

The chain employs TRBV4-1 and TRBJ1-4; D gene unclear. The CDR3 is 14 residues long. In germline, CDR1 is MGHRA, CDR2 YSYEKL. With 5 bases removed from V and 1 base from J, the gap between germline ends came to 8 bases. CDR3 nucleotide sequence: TGCGCCAGCAGCATAGGCGGAACTAATGAAAAACTGTTTTTT. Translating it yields CASSIGGTNEKLFF.

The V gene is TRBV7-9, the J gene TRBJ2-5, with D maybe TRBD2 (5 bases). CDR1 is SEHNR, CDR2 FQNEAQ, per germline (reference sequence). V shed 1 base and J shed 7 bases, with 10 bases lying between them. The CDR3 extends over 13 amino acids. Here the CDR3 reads CASSLVAAGTQYF. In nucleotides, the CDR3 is TGTGCCAGCAGCTTAGTCGCGGCGGGGACCCAGTACTTC. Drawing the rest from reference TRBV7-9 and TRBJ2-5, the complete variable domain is DTGVSQNPRHKITKRGQNVTFRCDPISEHNRLYWYRQTLGQGPEFLTYFQNEAQLEKSRLLSDRFSAERPKGSFSTLEIQRTEQGDSAMYLCASSLVAAGTQYFGPGTRLLVL.

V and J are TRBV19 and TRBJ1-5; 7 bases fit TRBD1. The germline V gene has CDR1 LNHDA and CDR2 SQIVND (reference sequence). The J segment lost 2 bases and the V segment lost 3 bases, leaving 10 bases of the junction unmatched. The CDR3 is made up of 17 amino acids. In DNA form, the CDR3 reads TGTGCCAGTAGTATGGGACAGTTATCGGTGGGCAATCAGCCCCAGCATTTT. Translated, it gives CASSMGQLSVGNQPQHF. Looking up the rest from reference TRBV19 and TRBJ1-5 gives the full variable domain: DGGITQSPKYLFRKEGQNVTLSCEQNLNHDAMYWYRQDPGQGLRLIYYSQIVNDFQKGDIAEGYSVSREKKESFPLTVTSAQKNPTAFYLCASSMGQLSVGNQPQHFGDGTRLSIL.

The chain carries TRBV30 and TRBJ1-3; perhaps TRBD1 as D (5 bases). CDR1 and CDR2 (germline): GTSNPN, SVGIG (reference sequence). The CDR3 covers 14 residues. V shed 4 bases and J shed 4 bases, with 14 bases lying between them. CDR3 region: CAWNPAGSGNTIYF. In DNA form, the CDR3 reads TGTGCCTGGAACCCCGCAGGGTCCGGAAACACCATATATTTT. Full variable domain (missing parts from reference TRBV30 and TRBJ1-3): SQTIHQWPATLVQPVGSPLSLECTVEGTSNPNLYWYRQAAGRGLQLLFYSVGIGQISSEVPQNLSASRPQDRQFILSSKKLLLSDSGFYLCAWNPAGSGNTIYFGEGSWLTVV.

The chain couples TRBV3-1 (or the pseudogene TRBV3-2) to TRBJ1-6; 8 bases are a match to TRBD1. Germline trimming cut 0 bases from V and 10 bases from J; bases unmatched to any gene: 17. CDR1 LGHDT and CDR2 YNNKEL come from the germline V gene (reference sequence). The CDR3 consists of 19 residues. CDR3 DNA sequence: TGTGCCAGCAGCCAAGATCTCCCAACGGGCAGGGGGCTTGAATCACCCCTCCACTTT. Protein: CASSQDLPTGRGLESPLHF.

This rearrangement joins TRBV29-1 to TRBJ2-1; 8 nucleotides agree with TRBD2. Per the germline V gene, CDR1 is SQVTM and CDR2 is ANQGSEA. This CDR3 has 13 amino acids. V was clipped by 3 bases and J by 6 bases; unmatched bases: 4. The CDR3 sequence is CSVDLLAGNEQFF. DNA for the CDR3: TGCAGCGTTGACTTGCTAGCGGGCAATGAGCAGTTCTTC.

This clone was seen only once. The CDR3 protein is CASSRQGPSPQHF. The CDR3 coding sequence is TGTGCCAGCAGTCGACAGGGGCCTTCGCCCCAGCATTTT. The rearrangement joins TRBV6-5 to TRBJ1-5; 8 bases are shared with TRBD1. CDR1 is MNHEY and CDR2 is SVGAGI in the germline V gene. CDR3 length: 13 amino acids. The junction had 6 bases not matched to a gene; V was cut back by 5 bases and J by 9 bases.

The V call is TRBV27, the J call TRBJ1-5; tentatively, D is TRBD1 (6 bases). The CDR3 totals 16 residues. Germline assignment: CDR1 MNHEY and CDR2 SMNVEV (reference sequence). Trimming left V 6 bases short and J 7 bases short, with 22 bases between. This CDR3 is CASSPFHRVVGQPQHF. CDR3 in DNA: TGTGCCAGCAGCCCCTTCCACAGGGTCGTAGGGCAGCCCCAGCATTTT.

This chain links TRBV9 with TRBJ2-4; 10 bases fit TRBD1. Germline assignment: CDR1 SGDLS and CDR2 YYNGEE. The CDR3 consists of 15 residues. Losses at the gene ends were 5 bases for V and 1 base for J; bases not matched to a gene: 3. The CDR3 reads CASSGGQGAKNIQYF. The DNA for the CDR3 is TGTGCCAGCAGTGGGGGACAGGGGGCCAAAAACATTCAGTACTTC. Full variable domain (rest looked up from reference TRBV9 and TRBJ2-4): DSGVTQTPKHLITATGQRVTLRCSPRSGDLSVYWYQQSLDQGLQFLIQYYNGEERAKGNILERFSAQQFPDLHSELNLSSLELGDSALYFCASSGGQGAKNIQYFGAGTRLSVL.

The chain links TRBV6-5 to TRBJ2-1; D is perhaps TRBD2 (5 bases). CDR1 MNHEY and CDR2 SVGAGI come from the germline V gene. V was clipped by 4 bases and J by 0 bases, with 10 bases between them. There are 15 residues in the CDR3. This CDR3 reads CASSLERFSYNEQFF. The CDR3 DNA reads TGTGCCAGCAGTTTAGAGCGGTTCTCCTACAATGAGCAGTTCTTC.

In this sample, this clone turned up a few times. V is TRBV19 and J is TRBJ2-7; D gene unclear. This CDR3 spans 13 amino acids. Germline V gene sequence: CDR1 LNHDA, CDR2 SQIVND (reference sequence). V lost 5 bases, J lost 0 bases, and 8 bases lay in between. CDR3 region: CASSGPSSYEQYF. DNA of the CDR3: TGTGCCAGTAGTGGCCCCAGCTCCTACGAGCAGTACTTC. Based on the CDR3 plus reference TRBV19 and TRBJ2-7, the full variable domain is DGGITQSPKYLFRKEGQNVTLSCEQNLNHDAMYWYRQDPGQGLRLIYYSQIVNDFQKGDIAEGYSVSREKKESFPLTVTSAQKNPTAFYLCASSGPSSYEQYFGPGTRLTVT.

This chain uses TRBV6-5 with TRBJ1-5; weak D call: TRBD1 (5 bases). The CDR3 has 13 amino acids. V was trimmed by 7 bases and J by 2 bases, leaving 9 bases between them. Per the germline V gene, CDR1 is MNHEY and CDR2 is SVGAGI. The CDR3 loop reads CASTGGGNQPQHF. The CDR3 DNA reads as TGTGCCAGCACTGGGGGGGGCAATCAGCCCCAGCATTTT.

The CDR3 protein is CASSPGTVDSPLHF. In DNA, the CDR3 is TGTGCCAGCAGCCCCGGGACAGTGGATTCACCCCTCCACTTT. The genes are TRBV7-2 and TRBJ1-6, with TRBD1 identical over 7 bases. This CDR3 spans 14 amino acids. Germline trimming cut 5 bases from V and 8 bases from J; bases unmatched to any gene: 6. Per the germline V gene, CDR1 is SGHTA and CDR2 is FQGNSA.

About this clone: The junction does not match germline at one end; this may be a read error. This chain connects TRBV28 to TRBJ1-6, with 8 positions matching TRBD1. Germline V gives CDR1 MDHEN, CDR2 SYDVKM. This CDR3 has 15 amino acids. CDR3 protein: CVSRPTGVGNSPLHF. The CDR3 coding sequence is TGTGTCAGCAGACCGACAGGGGTCGGCAATTCACCCCTCCACTTT.

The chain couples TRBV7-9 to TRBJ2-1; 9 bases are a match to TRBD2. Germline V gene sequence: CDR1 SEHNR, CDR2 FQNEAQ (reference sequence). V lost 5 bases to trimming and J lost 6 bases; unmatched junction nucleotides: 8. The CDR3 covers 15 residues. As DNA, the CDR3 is TGTGCCAGCAGCCCACCGGGACTAGCAGCCAATGAGCAGTTCTTC. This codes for CASSPPGLAANEQFF. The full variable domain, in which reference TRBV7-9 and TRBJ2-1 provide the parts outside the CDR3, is DTGVSQNPRHKITKRGQNVTFRCDPISEHNRLYWYRQTLGQGPEFLTYFQNEAQLEKSRLLSDRFSAERPKGSFSTLEIQRTEQGDSAMYLCASSPPGLAANEQFFGPGTRLTVL.

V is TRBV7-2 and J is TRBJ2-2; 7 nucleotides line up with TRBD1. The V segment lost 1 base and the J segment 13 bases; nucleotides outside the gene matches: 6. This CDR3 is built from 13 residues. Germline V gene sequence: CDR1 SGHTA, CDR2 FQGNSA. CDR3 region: CASSLVEGGGLFF. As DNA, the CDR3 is TGTGCCAGCAGCTTAGTTGAAGGGGGCGGGCTGTTTTTT. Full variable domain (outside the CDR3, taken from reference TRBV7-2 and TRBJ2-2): GAGVSQSPSNKVTEKGKDVELRCDPISGHTALYWYRQSLGQGLEFLIYFQGNSAPDKSGLPSDRFSAERTGGSVSTLTIQRTQQEDSAVYLCASSLVEGGGLFFGEGSRLTVL.

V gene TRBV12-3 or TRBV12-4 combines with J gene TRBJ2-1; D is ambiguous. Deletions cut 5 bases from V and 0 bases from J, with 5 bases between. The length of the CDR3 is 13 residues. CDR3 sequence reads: CASSSSSYNEQFF. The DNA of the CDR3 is TGTGCCAGCAGTAGTAGCTCCTACAATGAGCAGTTCTTC.

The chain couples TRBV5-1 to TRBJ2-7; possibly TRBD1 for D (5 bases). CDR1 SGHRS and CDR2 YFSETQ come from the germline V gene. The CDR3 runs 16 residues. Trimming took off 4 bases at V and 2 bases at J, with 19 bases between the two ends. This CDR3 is CASSPSPHRTPYEQYF. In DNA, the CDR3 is TGCGCCAGCAGCCCAAGCCCCCACAGGACCCCCTACGAGCAGTACTTC.

CDR3 nucleotides: TGTGCCAGCAGCCCCAGGACCCAGGGGGCTCGTAGGGGCTACACCTTC. Its protein product is CASSPRTQGARRGYTF. This chain links TRBV5-6 with TRBJ1-2, with TRBD1 matching 8 bases. The CDR3 has 16 residues. The V and J ends lost 4 bases and 8 bases, in that order; junction bases with no gene match: 16. Germline CDR1 is SGHDT and CDR2 is YYEEEE. Combining the CDR3 with reference TRBV5-6 and TRBJ1-2 gives the whole variable domain DAGVTQSPTHLIKTRGQQVTLRCSPKSGHDTVSWYQQALGQGPQFIFQYYEEEERQRGNFPDRFSGHQFPNYSSELNVNALLLGDSALYLCASSPRTQGARRGYTFGSGTRLTVV.